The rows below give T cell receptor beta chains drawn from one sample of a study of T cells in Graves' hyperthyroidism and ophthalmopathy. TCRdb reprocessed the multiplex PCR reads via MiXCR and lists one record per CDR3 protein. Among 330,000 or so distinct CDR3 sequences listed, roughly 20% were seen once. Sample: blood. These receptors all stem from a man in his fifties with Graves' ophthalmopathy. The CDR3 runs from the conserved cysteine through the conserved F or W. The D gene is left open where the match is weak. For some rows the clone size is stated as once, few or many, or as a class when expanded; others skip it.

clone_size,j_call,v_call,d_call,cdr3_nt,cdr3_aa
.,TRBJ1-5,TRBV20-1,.,TGCAGTGCTCCCTATTCGACGGCGTCCCCCTACAATCAGCCCCAGCATTTT,CSAPYSTASPYNQPQHF
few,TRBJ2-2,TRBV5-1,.,TGCGCCAGCAGCCCCCCCGGGCCCGGGGAGCTGTTTTTT,CASSPPGPGELFF
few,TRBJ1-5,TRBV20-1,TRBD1,TGCAGTGCTAGAAACGAACGGGACAGGCGGAATCAGCCCCAGCATTTT,CSARNERDRRNQPQHF
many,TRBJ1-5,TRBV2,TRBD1,TGTGCCAGCAGTCGGGACAGCCAGGGGGGCAATCAGCCCCAGCATTTT,CASSRDSQGGNQPQHF
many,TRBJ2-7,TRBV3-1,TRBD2,TGTGCCAGCAGCCGCACTAGCGGTGTCTACGAGCAGTACTTC,CASSRTSGVYEQYF
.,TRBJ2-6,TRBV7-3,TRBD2,TGTGCCAGCAGTCAGACGGGGGGGGCTGGGGCCAACGTCCTGACTTTC,CASSQTGGAGANVLTF
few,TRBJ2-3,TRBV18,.,TGTGCCAGCTCACCAGGAGGGGGCTGGACAGATACGCAGTATTTT,CASSPGGGWTDTQYF
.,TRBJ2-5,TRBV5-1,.,TGCGCCAGCAGCGTACGACAGGAAGGAAAAGAGACCCAGTACTTC,CASSVRQEGKETQYF
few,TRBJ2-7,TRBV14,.,TGTGCCAGCAGCCAAGCGACACCGAACTACGAGCAGTACTTC,CASSQATPNYEQYF
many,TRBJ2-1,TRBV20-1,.,TGCAGTGCCAACCCGGTACGCTCCTACAATGAGCAGTTCTTC,CSANPVRSYNEQFF
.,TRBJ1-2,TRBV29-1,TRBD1,TGCAGCGTTAAATTACAGGGGGCGGAGGGCTACACCTTC,CSVKLQGAEGYTF
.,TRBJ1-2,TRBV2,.,TGTGCCAGCAGTGAAACGTCTAGGCTAAGCTATGGCTACACCTTC,CASSETSRLSYGYTF
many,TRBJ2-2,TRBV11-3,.,TGTGCCAGCAGCCGACAGTCGAACACCGGGGAGCTGTTTTTT,CASSRQSNTGELFF
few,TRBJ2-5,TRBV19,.,TGTGCCAGTAGTATGGGGGCAGGGTTTGTGACCCAGTACTTC,CASSMGAGFVTQYF
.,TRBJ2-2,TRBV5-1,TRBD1,TGCGCCAGCAGGCCGACAGGGGACACCGGGGAGCTGTTTTTT,CASRPTGDTGELFF
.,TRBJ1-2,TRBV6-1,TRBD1,TGTGCCAGCAAGGAAGGGGGCGACTATGGCTACACCTTC,CASKEGGDYGYTF
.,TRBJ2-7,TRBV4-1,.,TGCGCCAGCATGGCAGCCCTCTACGAGCAGTACTTC,CASMAALYEQYF
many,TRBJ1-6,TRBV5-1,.,TGCGCCAGCAGCCAAGACAGGAGTAATTCACCCCTCCACTTT,CASSQDRSNSPLHF
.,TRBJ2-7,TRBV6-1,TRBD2,TGTGCCAGCAGTCGGACTAGCCCGACCTACGAGCAGTACTTC,CASSRTSPTYEQYF
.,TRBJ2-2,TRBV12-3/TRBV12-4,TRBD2,TGTGCCAGCTGCAGTCCGACCTTAGCGGGTAACACCGGGGAGCTGTTTTTT,CASCSPTLAGNTGELFF
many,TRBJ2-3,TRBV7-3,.,TGTGCCAGCAGCTTGGGCAGTACTAATACGCAGTATTTT,CASSLGSTNTQYF
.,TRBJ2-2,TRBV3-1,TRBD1,TGTGCCAGCAACTCACCCGGGACAGGGAGGACCGGGGAGCTGTTTTTT,CASNSPGTGRTGELFF
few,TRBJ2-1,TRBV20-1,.,TGCAGTGCTTGGGGCGGGTGGGAGCAGTTCTTC,CSAWGGWEQFF
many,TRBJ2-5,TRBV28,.,TGTGCCAGCAGTTTAGCTAGCGTAATAGAGACCCAGTACTTC,CASSLASVIETQYF
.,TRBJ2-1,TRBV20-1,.,TGCAGTGCTCCGCATGGTTACAATGAGCGGTTCTTC,CSAPHGYNERFF
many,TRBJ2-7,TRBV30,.,TGTGCCTGGAGTGTCACCCCGAGCTCCTACGAGCAGTACTTC,CAWSVTPSSYEQYF
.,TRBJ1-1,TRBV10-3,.,TGTGCCATCAGTGCAGTCCACGGTGAAGCTTTCTTT,CAISAVHGEAFF
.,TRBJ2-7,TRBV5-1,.,TGCGCCAGCAGCTTGGCAGGACCGAGCTCCTACGAGCAGTACTTC,CASSLAGPSSYEQYF
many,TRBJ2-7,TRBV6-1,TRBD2,TGTGCCAGCAGTGAGTTGGGGATAGCGGGAAGTCACGAGCAGTACTTC,CASSELGIAGSHEQYF
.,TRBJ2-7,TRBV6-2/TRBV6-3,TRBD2,TGTGCCAGCAGTTACAGTCGTACTAGCGGCTACGAGCAGTACTTC,CASSYSRTSGYEQYF
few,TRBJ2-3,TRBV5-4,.,TGTGCCACCCGGGACGCAAGCACAGATACGCAGTATTTT,CATRDASTDTQYF
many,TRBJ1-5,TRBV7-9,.,TGTGCCAGCAGCCGGGACGGTTGGGGGTGGCCCCAGCATTTT,CASSRDGWGWPQHF
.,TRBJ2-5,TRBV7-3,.,TGTGCCAGCAGCTTAGGGAGGGGGCTTGAGACCCAGTACTTC,CASSLGRGLETQYF
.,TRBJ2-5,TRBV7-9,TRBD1,TGTGCCAGCGACAGGGGATCGCAGGAGACCCAGTACTTC,CASDRGSQETQYF
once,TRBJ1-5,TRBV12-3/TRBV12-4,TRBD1,TGTGCCAGCAGGGGACAGCCCATCGAGCCCCAGCATTTT,CASRGQPIEPQHF
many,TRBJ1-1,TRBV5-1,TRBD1,TGCGCCAGCAGTTCACGGGGACAGCAGAACACTGAAGCTTTCTTT,CASSSRGQQNTEAFF
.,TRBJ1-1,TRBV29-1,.,TGCAGCGGGAGGGCGATGAACACTGAAGCTTTCTTT,CSGRAMNTEAFF
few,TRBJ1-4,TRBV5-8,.,TGTGCCAGCAGCCGCCGGACAGACAAGGCAACTAATGAAAAACTGTTTTTT,CASSRRTDKATNEKLFF
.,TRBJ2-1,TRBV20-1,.,TGCAGTGCTGCTGCGTGGGGGGAGGGGGATGAGCAGTTCTTC,CSAAAWGEGDEQFF
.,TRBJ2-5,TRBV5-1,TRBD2,TGCGCCAGCAGCCCCCGCCCCTCGACTAGCGGACAAGAGACCCAGTACTTC,CASSPRPSTSGQETQYF
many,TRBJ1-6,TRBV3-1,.,TGTGCCAGCAGCCTCGCACGTAATTCACCCCTCCACTTT,CASSLARNSPLHF
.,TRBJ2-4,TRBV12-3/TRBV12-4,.,TGTGCGTCCAGGACGACCGCGGAGCGTGGAAACATTCAGTACTTC,CASRTTAERGNIQYF
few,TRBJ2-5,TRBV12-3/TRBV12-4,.,TGTGCCAGCAGTGCGAGATTAACCAGGGAGACCCAGTACTTC,CASSARLTRETQYF
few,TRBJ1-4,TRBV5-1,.,TGCGCCAGCAGCTGGGGTGACGGTGAAGGGGAAAAACTGTTTTTT,CASSWGDGEGEKLFF
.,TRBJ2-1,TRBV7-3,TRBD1,TGTGCCAGCAGCCCACAGGGGGCTAAGAATGAGCAGTTCTTC,CASSPQGAKNEQFF
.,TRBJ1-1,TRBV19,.,TGTGCCAGACCCGTAACAGGGAAAGGTAACACTGAAGCTTTCTTT,CARPVTGKGNTEAFF